These T cell receptor beta chains were read from a single sample in a study of CD8 T cells in Susac syndrome. From the immunoSEQ multiplex PCR reads, TCRdb called clonotypes with MiXCR, one entry per CDR3 protein. Of 80,000 to 90,000 distinct CDR3 sequences in the sample, 90% to 95% were seen once. The sample was CD8+ T cells from PBMCs. Receptors were obtained from a human donor in good health. CDR3s include the opening cysteine and the closing phenylalanine or tryptophan.

j_call,v_call,cdr3_aa
TRBJ2-1,TRBV7-9,CASWELEGPYNEQSF
TRBJ2-1,TRBV12-3/TRBV12-4,CASSSLSAGSYNEQFF
TRBJ2-4,TRBV3-1,CASSQDGLGVKNIQYF
TRBJ2-1,TRBV6-5,CASSYGNEQFF
TRBJ2-7,TRBV7-2,CASSFLGQGYEQYF
TRBJ1-2,TRBV5-1,CASRGDRGPGYTF
TRBJ1-1,TRBV3-1,CASSQGWGNVNTEAFF
TRBJ2-3,TRBV5-1,CASSWTSGRNTDTQYF
TRBJ2-7,TRBV9,CASSVGTGFAYEQYF
TRBJ1-1,TRBV6-2/TRBV6-3,CASLWGGGTEAFF
TRBJ2-7,TRBV18,CASSPRSGWDEQYF
TRBJ2-2,TRBV3-1,CASSHPGELFF
TRBJ1-1,TRBV7-2,CASSVTGRNTEAFF
TRBJ1-1,TRBV2,CASSDPGVNTEAFF
TRBJ1-1,TRBV25-1,CASSSDRGEAFF
TRBJ2-2,TRBV12-3/TRBV12-4,CASRGPANTGELFF
TRBJ2-4,TRBV9,CASSALAGEGGDIQYF
TRBJ1-2,TRBV3-1,CASSQDPPRVNGYTF
TRBJ2-2,TRBV15,CATSREADTGELFF
TRBJ1-1,TRBV19,CATLQGGTMVNTEAFF
TRBJ1-4,TRBV23-1,CASSQSENRGLEKLFF
TRBJ1-1,TRBV11-1,CASSLITELNTEAFF
TRBJ2-5,TRBV5-6,CASSWGGKVETQYF
TRBJ1-2,TRBV12-5,CASGLEARTGRAGDGYTF
TRBJ2-7,TRBV13,CASSLGGTGSYEQYF
TRBJ2-2,TRBV11-2,CASSSGTDSGELFF
TRBJ1-1,TRBV29-1,CSAHTPRDTEAFF
TRBJ2-2,TRBV4-1,CASSPQGSTGELFF
TRBJ2-1,TRBV9,CASSVPGNEQFF
TRBJ2-2,TRBV4-1,CASSQVTGGYTGELFF
TRBJ1-5,TRBV10-2,CASSEGPNQPQHF
TRBJ2-2,TRBV29-1,CSARQNTGELFF
TRBJ2-3,TRBV10-2,CASRTTSGVSDTQYF
TRBJ1-2,TRBV13,CASSSRDRGTNNYGYTF
TRBJ2-1,TRBV3-1,CASKSAGEPYNEQFF
TRBJ2-7,TRBV5-1,CASSPGQGWYEQYF
TRBJ2-1,TRBV15,CATSRGGFNEQFF
TRBJ2-5,TRBV12-3/TRBV12-4,CASRVGTLGTQYF
TRBJ1-2,TRBV4-1,CASSPSRQGGVGYTF
TRBJ1-6,TRBV20-1,CSASPGKGSYNSPLHF
TRBJ1-3,TRBV5-1,CASSLGRESPSGNTIYF
TRBJ2-3,TRBV7-9,CASSFPTARGPGTDTQYF
TRBJ2-7,TRBV19,CASSIGLSYEQYF
TRBJ1-4,TRBV13,CASSAPEEDEKLFF
TRBJ1-4,TRBV9,CASTRGGTPIEKLFF
TRBJ2-3,TRBV2,CASSDRSDYTDTQYF
TRBJ2-3,TRBV6-1,CASSQLLGRDTQYF
TRBJ2-5,TRBV3-1,CASSQSSGGYQETQYF
TRBJ2-7,TRBV7-8,CASSIRLPIGEQYF
TRBJ2-1,TRBV20-1,CSASRPPDYNEQFF